Following are 23 T cell receptor beta chains from one sample sequenced in a study of blood T cell repertoires in COVID-19. Only in-frame clones appear in the TCRdb table, and some are missing; sequencing was by immunoSEQ multiplex PCR. The repertoire holds about 150,000 clones, with about 90% as singletons. The sequencing input was peripheral blood. The receptors were sampled from a man aged 55 to 70 with active or convalescent COVID-19.

The chain employs TRBV3-1 (or the pseudogene TRBV3-2) and TRBJ1-2; unclear D gene. The V and J ends lost 4 bases and 4 bases respectively, with 7 bases between them. Germline CDR1 and CDR2: LGHDT and YNNKEL (reference sequence). The CDR3 contains 12 residues. The CDR3 spells CASSRAVYGYTF. CDR3 DNA: TGTGCCAGCAGCCGCGCGGTCTATGGCTACACCTTC.

Worth noting for this clone: The sample contains more than one DNA sequence encoding this CDR3. The CDR3 loop reads CASRPPGRSTGELFF. The CDR3 DNA is TGTGCCAGCAGACCCCCGGGAAGGTCTACCGGGGAGCTGTTTTTT. The chain is built from TRBV6-6 and TRBJ2-2; tentatively, D is TRBD2 (5 bases). From germline, CDR1 is MNHNY and CDR2 SVGAGI (reference sequence). The CDR3 runs 15 residues. Deletions cut 6 bases from V and 5 bases from J, with 16 bases between.

The V gene is TRBV4-3, the J gene TRBJ2-7; D ambiguous. The germline V and J ends were trimmed by 1 base and 1 base, with 8 bases remaining between them. Germline CDR1 and CDR2: LGHNA and YSLEER. This CDR3 is 14 amino acids long. CDR3 protein: CASSQGHQSYEQYF. CDR3 DNA: TGCGCCAGCAGCCAAGGACACCAATCCTACGAGCAGTACTTC.

The chain recombines TRBV30 with TRBJ2-1; 12 bases agree with TRBD2. The length of the CDR3 is 16 residues. Germline loops: CDR1 GTSNPN, CDR2 SVGIG (reference sequence). V shed 4 bases, J shed 2 bases, and the junction held 6 bases outside the gene matches. The CDR3 protein is CAWTSGRAATYNEQFF. CDR3 nucleotide sequence: TGTGCCTGGACTAGCGGGAGGGCCGCCACCTACAATGAGCAGTTCTTC.

The chain couples TRBV5-1 to TRBJ1-5; 8 bases line up with TRBD1. Germline values: CDR1 SGHRS, CDR2 YFSETQ. The CDR3 is 15 amino acids. J was trimmed by 4 bases and V by 4 bases; bases with no gene match: 7. Here the CDR3 DNA reads TGCGCCAGCAGCCCTGGACAGGGACGGAATCAGCCCCAGCATTTT. It yields the protein CASSPGQGRNQPQHF. Combining the CDR3 with reference TRBV5-1 and TRBJ1-5 gives the whole variable domain KAGVTQTPRYLIKTRGQQVTLSCSPISGHRSVSWYQQTPGQGLQFLFEYFSETQRNKGNFPGRFSGRQFSNSRSEMNVSTLELGDSALYLCASSPGQGRNQPQHFGDGTRLSIL.

This chain connects TRBV4-3 to TRBJ2-5, with 11 nucleotides matching TRBD2. The CDR3 has 18 residues. The J segment lost 1 base and the V segment lost 0 bases, leaving 7 bases of the junction unmatched. The germline gives CDR1 LGHNA, CDR2 YSLEER. The CDR3 DNA follows: TGCGCCAGCAGCCAAGATCTAAGACTAGCGGGGCCCCAAGAGACCCAGTACTTC. The encoded protein is CASSQDLRLAGPQETQYF.

The chain recombines TRBV19 with TRBJ2-1; 7 positions agree with TRBD1. The CDR3 length is 14 residues. Per the germline V gene, CDR1 is LNHDA and CDR2 is SQIVND (reference sequence). With V trimmed by 2 bases and J by 5 bases, 3 bases remained unmatched. Written as DNA, the CDR3 is TGTGCCAGTAGTATAAGGACAGGCGACAATGAGCAGTTCTTC. This gives the protein CASSIRTGDNEQFF.

The chain links TRBV5-5 to TRBJ1-5; D not resolved. The CDR3 covers 14 residues. From germline, CDR1 is SGHKS and CDR2 YYEKEE (reference sequence). Trimming cost V 0 bases and J 3 bases, with 7 bases left between them. The CDR3 DNA follows: TGTGCCAGCAGCTTGGGGCGGGACAATCAGCCCCAGCATTTT. Translating it yields CASSLGRDNQPQHF.

This rearrangement joins TRBV7-9 to TRBJ2-2; TRBD2 might be the D (6 bases). Germline CDR1 is SEHNR and CDR2 is FQNEAQ (reference sequence). This CDR3 has 15 residues. Trimming stripped 5 bases from V and 6 bases from J, with 16 bases between. CDR3 nucleotide sequence: TGTGCCAGCAGCCCTAGGACGGCGGGGTCCGGGGAGCTGTTTTTT. Translated, it gives CASSPRTAGSGELFF.

The chain couples TRBV18 to TRBJ1-1; the match to TRBD1 covers 8 bases. Germline assignment: CDR1 KGHSH and CDR2 LQKENI. This CDR3 spans 14 amino acids. With V trimmed by 5 bases and J by 6 bases, 8 bases remained unmatched. CDR3 loop: CASSSGQGYPEAFF. The CDR3 coding sequence is TGTGCCAGCTCATCTGGACAGGGATACCCTGAAGCTTTCTTT.

This chain links TRBV7-9 with TRBJ2-3; 11 bases align to TRBD2. Per the germline V gene, CDR1 is SEHNR and CDR2 is FQNEAQ (reference sequence). Germline trimming cut 5 bases from V and 1 base from J; bases unmatched to any gene: 5. CDR3 size: 16 residues. In DNA form, the CDR3 reads TGTGCCAGCAGCCAAGGGACTAGCGGAGGCACAGATACGCAGTATTTT. It is translated as CASSQGTSGGTDTQYF.

This clone was seen a handful of times. The chain links TRBV6-5 to TRBJ1-2; 9 bases agree with TRBD1. The junction had 10 bases not matched to a gene; V was cut back by 6 bases and J by 5 bases. The CDR3 spans 15 residues. Germline V gene sequence: CDR1 MNHEY, CDR2 SVGAGI. CDR3 sequence: CASSSGQGSVYGYTF. CDR3 coding DNA: TGTGCCAGCAGCTCGGGACAGGGTAGTGTATATGGCTACACCTTC.

This rearrangement joins TRBV18 to TRBJ1-2; 7 bases line up with TRBD1. CDR1 is KGHSH and CDR2 is LQKENI in the germline V gene. Trimming removed 3 bases from V and 5 bases from J; junction bases left unmatched: 9. The CDR3 runs to 15 residues. The CDR3, as DNA: TGTGCCAGCTCACCGGGCGACAGGGTCGTATATGGCTACACCTTC. It encodes CASSPGDRVVYGYTF.

For the CDR3, the DNA is TGCGCCAGCTGTGCCGGGAGAATATACAATGAGCAGTTCTTC. This encodes CASCAGRIYNEQFF. The chain combines TRBV5-1 with TRBJ2-1; D perhaps matches TRBD2 (6 bases). V lost 7 bases and J 4 bases, leaving 15 bases between the germline ends. The CDR3 is 14 amino acids. Germline loops: CDR1 SGHRS, CDR2 YFSETQ.

V usage is TRBV5-8 and J usage is TRBJ1-6, with 8 bases matching TRBD1. Germline CDR1 and CDR2: SGHTS and YDEGEE. CDR3 length: 13 amino acids. V lost 6 bases and J lost 13; bases outside the gene matches: 9. The CDR3 here is CASNPGTGAPLHF. The DNA for the CDR3 is TGTGCCAGCAACCCCGGGACAGGAGCGCCCCTCCACTTT. Variable domain in full (rest from reference TRBV5-8 and TRBJ1-6): EAGVTQSPTHLIKTRGQQATLRCSPISGHTSVYWYQQALGLGLQFLLWYDEGEERNRGNFPPRFSGRQFPNYSSELNVNALELEDSALYLCASNPGTGAPLHFGNGTRLTVT.

The sample holds a few counts of this clone. V usage is TRBV6-6 and J usage is TRBJ2-1, with 8 bases identical to TRBD1. Germline trimming cut 0 bases from V and 10 bases from J; bases unmatched to any gene: 8. Germline CDR1 is MNHNY and CDR2 is SVGAGI (reference sequence). This CDR3 contains 15 residues. The CDR3 spells CASSYSMAGGEEQFF. CDR3 nucleotide sequence: TGTGCCAGCAGTTACTCGATGGCAGGGGGCGAGGAGCAGTTCTTC.

The DNA of the CDR3 is TGTGCCAGCAGTCCCCACGGAACAGGGGGCGTATACGAGCAGTACTTC. Encoded protein: CASSPHGTGGVYEQYF. This chain links TRBV6-2 or TRBV6-3 with TRBJ2-7; 9 nucleotides agree with TRBD1. Germline trimming cut 5 bases from V and 4 bases from J; bases unmatched to any gene: 12. CDR1 MNHEY and CDR2 SVGEGT come from the germline V gene. The CDR3 is 16 residues long.

The rearrangement joins TRBV24-1 to TRBJ1-1; a weak D match, TRBD1 (6 bases). The CDR3 runs to 14 residues. Germline values: CDR1 KGHDR, CDR2 SFDVKD. Trimming pared 9 bases from V and 0 bases from J, leaving 13 bases between. The DNA for the CDR3 is TGTGCCACCGCACCGGGGGGCTTGAACACTGAAGCTTTCTTT. Residues: CATAPGGLNTEAFF.

The rearrangement joins TRBV27 to TRBJ2-7, with 8 bases that match TRBD2. The V gene's germline CDR1 is MNHEY and CDR2 SMNVEV (reference sequence). V shed 3 bases, J shed 2 bases, and the junction held 6 bases outside the gene matches. The CDR3 sequence is 15 residues long. The CDR3 here is CASSFRLAHPYEQYF. In nucleotides, the CDR3 is TGTGCCAGCAGTTTCAGACTAGCGCATCCCTACGAGCAGTACTTC.

V gene TRBV5-1 combines with J gene TRBJ1-1, with D uncertain. Trimming removed 3 bases from V and 7 bases from J, with 10 bases in between. The CDR3 contains 12 residues. The germline V gene has CDR1 SGHRS and CDR2 YFSETQ. CDR3: CASSSAGREAFF. CDR3 nucleotides: TGCGCCAGCAGCTCGGCTGGGCGTGAAGCTTTCTTT.

The chain uses TRBV27 and TRBJ1-4, with D uncertain. The CDR3 loop spans 13 amino acids. Trimming pared 6 bases from V and 11 bases from J, leaving 16 bases between. Germline lookup yields CDR1 MNHEY and CDR2 SMNVEV (reference sequence). DNA of the CDR3: TGTGCCAGCAGACGTCGAGGGTGGGAGAAACTGTTTTTT. Its protein is CASRRRGWEKLFF.

CDR3 protein: CASSASGANTEAFF. As DNA, the CDR3 is TGTGCCAGCAGTGCTTCAGGGGCGAACACTGAAGCTTTCTTT. This chain joins TRBV28 and TRBJ1-1; D possibly corresponds to TRBD1 (6 bases). Trimming removed 5 bases at V and 1 base at J, with 11 bases between. Germline CDR1 is MDHEN and CDR2 is SYDVKM. The length of the CDR3 is 14 residues.

J is TRBJ1-4 and V is TRBV27; TRBD1 agrees at 7 bases. Germline V gene lookup returns CDR1 MNHEY and CDR2 SMNVEV (reference sequence). The CDR3 consists of 12 residues. V lost 8 bases and J lost 7; bases outside the gene matches: 4. The CDR3 DNA reads TGTGCCAGCCGACAGGGAGGTGAAAAACTGTTTTTT. Amino acids: CASRQGGEKLFF.